This TCR beta chain was observed in a study of metastatic and nonmetastatic thyroid tumors (TCRdb year 2020). Notes on the research overall: The researchers compared repertoires between peripheral blood samples and tumor or nodule tissue samples from patients with malignant or benign thyroid disease.

No treatment had been received by any patient before thyroid surgery. Using T-cell receptor beta sequencing, the study looked back at clinical samples from patients collected from about 2011 to 2018. V was cut back by 5 bases and J by 0 bases, leaving a gap of 11 bases between them. Including the terminal cysteine and phenylalanine, the CDR3 comprises 15 residues. The sequence is cut down to CDR3 DNA, 45 bases in frame from base 1. The germline V gene sets CDR1 to MDHEN and CDR2 to SYDVKM. This clone was detected many times. The specificity of this receptor is unknown. Base qualities were left out, and no much larger clone turns up one base away. Receptor amplification or capture employed PCR. Sequencing instrument: Illumina HiSeq 4000. High-throughput sequencing was used to profile the TCR beta-chain CDR3 region of every patient. In the source study's methods: A classifier to discriminate distant-metastatic papillary thyroid cancer patients was built from CDR3 differences across clinicopathological groups. The Shannon index was used to measure repertoire diversity, and the Morisita-Horn index was used to measure how similar tumor and blood repertoires were. TCRdb reprocessed the public reads (quality trimming at Q25 with fastp, clone calling with MiXCR) and kept in-frame beta chains. TCRdb's processing, not the authors', yielded these V and J calls. The sample yields under 95,000 clones; roughly 8.6% were counted once. The top ten clones comprise more than 8% of the sample.

The full study reports these points: In both blood and tumor samples, malignant tumors were reported to have significantly higher TCR beta diversity than benign nodules.

Sequencing was done on a sample of blood. This receptor was taken from a female donor with papillary thyroid cancer or a benign thyroid nodule (not recorded which). Some clones in this sample may be carry-over from other donors' samples. The rearranged chain carries TRBV28 and TRBJ2-1; a tentative D match to TRBD2 spans 7 bases. The bases read TGTGCCAGCAGTCCTCGGGGGGCCTCCTACAATGAGCAGTTCTTC. Its protein product is CASSPRGASYNEQFF.